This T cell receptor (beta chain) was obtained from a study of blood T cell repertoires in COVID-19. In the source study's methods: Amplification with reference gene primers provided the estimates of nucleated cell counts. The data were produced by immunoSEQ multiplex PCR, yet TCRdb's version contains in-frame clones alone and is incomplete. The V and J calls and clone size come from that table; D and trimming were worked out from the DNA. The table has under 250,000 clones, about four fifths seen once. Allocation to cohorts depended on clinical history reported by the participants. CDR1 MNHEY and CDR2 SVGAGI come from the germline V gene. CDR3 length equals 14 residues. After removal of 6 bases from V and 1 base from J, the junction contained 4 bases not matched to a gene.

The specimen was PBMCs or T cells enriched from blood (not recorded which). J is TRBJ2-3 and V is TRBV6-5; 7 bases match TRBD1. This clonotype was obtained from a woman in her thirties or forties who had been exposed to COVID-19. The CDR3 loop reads CASRTGTGTDTQYF. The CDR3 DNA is TGTGCCAGCAGGACAGGGACAGGCACAGATACGCAGTATTTT.